One sample yielded the 3 T cell receptor beta chains listed below, sequenced in a study of T cells after yellow fever vaccination. Each CDR3 protein gets one entry after TCRdb re-called the 5' RACE reads with MiXCR. This table has around 550,000 distinct CDR3 sequences, roughly 21% appearing once. Sequences were derived from PBMCs, sampled 15 days after the yellow fever booster vaccination. The receptor set was obtained from a man younger than 40 who received the YFV17D yellow fever vaccine.

The chain employs TRBV5-4 and TRBJ2-2; weak D call: TRBD2 (5 bases). Between the trimmed V and J ends, which lost 7 bases and 3 bases, there was a span of 13 bases. The CDR3 contains 14 residues. CDR1 is SGHNT and CDR2 is YYREEE in the germline V gene (reference sequence). CDR3 bases: TGTGCCAGCGGGCTGGTTAGCGACACCGGGGAGCTGTTTTTT. It specifies CASGLVSDTGELFF. Full variable domain (missing parts from reference TRBV5-4 and TRBJ2-2): ETGVTQSPTHLIKTRGQQVTLRCSSQSGHNTVSWYQQALGQGPQFIFQYYREEENGRGNFPPRFSGLQFPNYSSELNVNALELDDSALYLCASGLVSDTGELFFGEGSRLTVL.

This clonotype was seen a handful of times. The rearrangement uses TRBV15 and TRBJ1-5; D unclear. V lost 3 bases to trimming and J lost 4 bases, with 10 bases between them. CDR3 length: 14 residues. From germline, CDR1 is LNHNV and CDR2 YYDKDF (reference sequence). The CDR3 protein is CATSSLLGNQPQHF. The CDR3 nucleotides are TGTGCCACCAGCAGCTTACTAGGAAATCAGCCCCAGCATTTT.

This chain joins TRBV20-1 and TRBJ2-5; a possible D gene is TRBD2 (6 bases). Trimming shortened V by 7 bases and J by 0 bases, and 18 bases separated the two germline ends. The V gene's germline CDR1 is DFQATT and CDR2 SNEGSKA (reference sequence). The CDR3 has 15 amino acids. DNA for the CDR3: TGCAGTGTTCCGGATCGGGGGTCCTACCAAGAGACCCAGTACTTC. Translating gives CSVPDRGSYQETQYF.